The 10 T cell receptor beta chains given below trace back to one sample, sequenced in a study of blood T cell repertoires in COVID-19 (dated by TCRdb to the early 2020s). Preparation of the library involved the immunoSEQ multiplex PCR assay. Imported from immuneACCESS, the table was reduced by TCRdb to in-frame sequences with V and J called. These copies leave out some clones; in studies compared against another copy, an unresolved V gene accounts for under half, and the cause of the remainder is not known. This sample has more than 250,000 clones in its table, and roughly 85% of those were observed once. Of the sample, around 5.5% falls within the top ten clones. Sequenced sample: peripheral blood. These TCRs come from a man aged 50 or older with active or convalescent COVID-19.

This clone occurred a few times. The genes are TRBV11-2 and TRBJ1-1; 7 bases line up with TRBD1. The junction had 4 bases not matched to a gene; V was cut back by 1 base and J by 8 bases. Germline CDR1 SGHAT, CDR2 FQNNGV. The CDR3 covers 13 residues. The DNA for the CDR3 is TGTGCCAGCAGCTTAGCCCTGGACAGGGAAGCTTTCTTT. Amino acids: CASSLALDREAFF.

The CDR3 DNA sequence: TGTGCCAGCAGCTATTCTGGACAGGTGGGGACTGAAGCTTTCTTT. Translation gives CASSYSGQVGTEAFF. J is TRBJ1-1 and V is TRBV6-5; 7 bases fit TRBD1. V shed 6 bases and J 5 bases; nucleotides not matched to a gene: 12. The length of the CDR3 is 15 residues. Germline CDR1 and CDR2: MNHEY and SVGAGI.

J is TRBJ2-3 and V is TRBV19; 7 nucleotides match TRBD2. The CDR3 totals 15 residues. Germline V gene data show CDR1 as LNHDA and CDR2 as SQIVND (reference sequence). V trimming: 5 bases; J trimming: 2 bases; junction bases outside the gene matches: 7. The CDR3: CASSVGGRITDTQYF. The CDR3 DNA follows: TGTGCCAGTAGTGTCGGCGGGAGAATCACAGATACGCAGTATTTT.

This clone was observed a single time. The rearrangement links TRBV6-1 to TRBJ2-3, with D maybe TRBD2 (6 bases). The germline V and J ends were trimmed by 0 bases and 8 bases, with 15 bases remaining between them. Germline V lookup: CDR1 MNHNS, CDR2 SASEGT. The CDR3 has 15 amino acids. This CDR3 reads CASSEAGTRGGTQYF. The DNA for the CDR3 is TGTGCCAGCAGTGAAGCAGGGACTCGGGGTGGTACGCAGTATTTT.

The chain employs TRBV7-2 and TRBJ2-7; 13 bases fit TRBD2. CDR3 length equals 15 residues. V was clipped by 5 bases and J by 2 bases; unmatched bases: 3. Germline V gene lookup returns CDR1 SGHTA and CDR2 FQGNSA. The CDR3: CASSTGLAGAYEQYF. The CDR3 bases are TGTGCCAGCAGCACAGGACTAGCGGGAGCCTACGAGCAGTACTTC.

The chain combines TRBV19 with TRBJ1-2, with D possibly being TRBD1 (6 bases). The CDR3 runs to 13 residues. The germline CDR1 and CDR2 sequences are LNHDA and SQIVND (reference sequence). With 5 bases removed from V and 6 bases from J, the gap between germline ends came to 13 bases. CDR3 in amino acids: CASSRGAADGYTF. The CDR3, as DNA: TGTGCCAGTAGTCGGGGGGCAGCCGATGGCTACACCTTC.

This clone was counted only a few times. V and J are TRBV2 and TRBJ1-5, with D uncertain. There are 14 residues in the CDR3. Per germline, CDR1 SNHLY and CDR2 FYNNEI. V lost 2 bases and J lost 3, with 8 bases in between. CDR3 in DNA: TGTGCCAGCAGTGAATCAGGATACAATCAGCCCCAGCATTTT. As protein: CASSESGYNQPQHF.

The V and J genes are TRBV30 and TRBJ1-5, with TRBD1 matching 7 bases. Trimming at V came to 2 bases and at J to 4 bases, leaving 2 bases not matched to a gene. The germline V gene encodes CDR1 GTSNPN and CDR2 SVGIG (reference sequence). This CDR3 is 13 amino acids long. The CDR3 nucleotides are TGTGCCTGGAGTCCGGGACAGAATCAGCCCCAGCATTTT. Translated: CAWSPGQNQPQHF.

This clone was observed once. The V gene is TRBV7-2, the J gene TRBJ2-1; 7 nucleotides line up with TRBD2. This CDR3 contains 15 residues. V was pared by 2 bases and J by 2 bases, with 3 bases of the junction left unmatched. Germline CDR1 is SGHTA and CDR2 is FQGNSA. This chain's CDR3 is CASSLISGPYNEQFF. DNA for the CDR3: TGTGCCAGCAGCTTAATTAGCGGGCCCTACAATGAGCAGTTCTTC.

The chain employs TRBV5-1 and TRBJ1-2, with 7 bases matching TRBD1. Germline V gene lookup returns CDR1 SGHRS and CDR2 YFSETQ. The CDR3 has 16 amino acids. After removal of 4 bases from V and 4 bases from J, the junction contained 13 bases not matched to a gene. The CDR3 reads CASSEGTASWGYGYTF. The CDR3 DNA reads as TGCGCCAGCAGCGAGGGGACAGCAAGCTGGGGCTATGGCTACACCTTC.